This TCR beta chain comes out of a study of identical twins. Study-level findings and limits: For monozygotic twins, models underestimated out-of-frame TCR alpha sharing.

For this clonotype: What it recognizes is unknown.

TCRdb passed the 5' RACE reads through MiXCR, listing each CDR3 protein once. The top ten clones hold around 0.52% of a sample with 500,000 or so distinct CDR3 sequences, 14% of them seen once. This sample also appeared in a second study, on yellow fever vaccine responses in identical twins. That source adds: A vaccine T cell response that seemed partly convergent and partly personalized was reported in twins.

Input material: CD4+ T cells sorted from blood. This clonotype was sampled from a woman aged 18-29 years in good health.

CDR3 in DNA: TGTGCCAGCAGCCAAAAGGGGACCGGGACTAGCAACGAGCAGTACTTC. Amino acid sequence: CASSQKGTGTSNEQYF. This chain connects TRBV4-2 to TRBJ2-7, with 9 bases that match TRBD2. This CDR3 has 16 amino acids. The germline V gene has CDR1 LGHNA and CDR2 YNFKEQ. With 2 bases clipped from V and 5 bases from J, the junction kept 10 bases outside the gene matches.